The 18 T cell receptor beta chains below all came from one sample that was sequenced in a study of control samples from healthy donors and cancer patients. This table comes from immunoSEQ multiplex PCR, and its TCRdb copy is limited to in-frame clones, with some not included. The table lists 100,000 to 150,000 clones, about 93% of them singletons. The sequencing sample was made of PBMCs. Receptors originate from a man aged 45-65 years with head and neck cancer.

The chain links TRBV5-1 to TRBJ2-5; D is perhaps TRBD2 (5 bases). V was cut by 4 bases and J by 4 bases, with 11 bases left in between. Germline CDR1 reads SGHRS; CDR2 reads YFSETQ. The CDR3 length is 13 residues. Here the CDR3 reads CASSRFAGETQYF. CDR3 nucleotide sequence: TGCGCCAGCAGCCGTTTTGCGGGAGAGACCCAGTACTTC.

V is TRBV4-2 and J is TRBJ1-3, with D uncertain. Looked up from germline, CDR1 is LGHNA and CDR2 is YNFKEQ. The V and J ends lost 4 bases and 3 bases respectively, with 13 bases between them. The CDR3 is 15 amino acids. CDR3 region: CASSPEDGGGNTIYF. The CDR3 region has the DNA TGTGCCAGCAGCCCTGAAGACGGAGGTGGAAACACCATATATTTT.

This clone occurred once. This rearrangement joins TRBV4-3 to TRBJ2-7; D unresolved. The CDR3 covers 13 residues. From germline, CDR1 is LGHNA and CDR2 YSLEER. Trimming left V 0 bases short and J 2 bases short, with 5 bases between. The CDR3 DNA follows: TGCGCCAGCAGCCAAGAGATCACCTACGAGCAGTACTTC. As protein: CASSQEITYEQYF.

The chain joins TRBV5-1 to TRBJ1-1; D gene uncertain. The CDR3 length is 16 residues. Per the germline V gene, CDR1 is SGHRS and CDR2 is YFSETQ. V shed 1 base and J shed 4 bases, with 17 bases lying between them. As DNA, the CDR3 is TGCGCCAGCAGCTTGTGGGCCGGGGAAAAGGGCACTGAAGCTTTCTTT. The encoded protein is CASSLWAGEKGTEAFF.

V and J are TRBV3-1 (or the pseudogene TRBV3-2) and TRBJ2-1, with TRBD2 matching 9 bases. The CDR3 totals 15 residues. Germline trimming cut 2 bases from V and 7 bases from J; bases unmatched to any gene: 6. The germline V gene has CDR1 LGHDT and CDR2 YNNKEL (reference sequence). This CDR3 reads CASSQSRGGKNEQFF. The CDR3 DNA sequence: TGTGCCAGCAGCCAATCGCGGGGGGGGAAGAATGAGCAGTTCTTC.

The chain recombines TRBV27 with TRBJ1-1; possible D gene TRBD1, 5 bases. The V end lost 0 bases, the J end lost 4 bases, and 15 bases lay between the germline ends. Germline-derived CDR1 and CDR2 are MNHEY and SMNVEV (reference sequence). This CDR3 has 16 amino acids. The CDR3: CASSLSAGTVGTEAFF. CDR3 bases: TGTGCCAGCAGTTTATCTGCCGGGACGGTCGGCACTGAAGCTTTCTTT.

J is TRBJ2-1 and V is TRBV5-1, with 15 bases identical to TRBD2. Germline V gives CDR1 SGHRS, CDR2 YFSETQ. V was pared by 4 bases and J by 5 bases, with 10 bases of the junction left unmatched. This CDR3 comprises 18 residues. In nucleotides, the CDR3 is TGCGCCAGCAGCAACGGACTAGCGGGGGGGCACTTGAACAATGAGCAGTTCTTC. Protein product: CASSNGLAGGHLNNEQFF.

The J gene is TRBJ1-1, the V gene TRBV30; no firm D call. Trimming stripped 0 bases from V and 7 bases from J, with 15 bases between. The CDR3 has 14 amino acids. CDR1 is GTSNPN, CDR2 SVGIG, per germline (reference sequence). CDR3 nucleotide sequence: TGTGCCTGGAGTGTACGGACCGCCTCATATGAAGCTTTCTTT. It codes for CAWSVRTASYEAFF.

The chain recombines TRBV7-9 with TRBJ2-3; tentatively, D is TRBD2 (5 bases). V was pared by 5 bases and J by 0 bases, with 18 bases between. The CDR3 sequence is 17 residues long. Germline V CDR1 and CDR2: SEHNR, FQNEAQ (reference sequence). The CDR3 DNA reads TGTGCCAGCAGCCCCCCCTGGACTTCACGGAGCACAGATACGCAGTATTTT. It specifies CASSPPWTSRSTDTQYF. Full variable domain (remainder filled in from reference TRBV7-9 and TRBJ2-3): DTGVSQNPRHKITKRGQNVTFRCDPISEHNRLYWYRQTLGQGPEFLTYFQNEAQLEKSRLLSDRFSAERPKGSFSTLEIQRTEQGDSAMYLCASSPPWTSRSTDTQYFGPGTRLTVL.

The chain links TRBV6-5 to TRBJ2-7, with D perhaps TRBD1 or TRBD2 (6 bases each). Looked up from germline, CDR1 is MNHEY and CDR2 is SVGAGI. The V gene lost 10 bases and the J gene lost 2 bases, with 21 bases spanning the gap. The CDR3 spans 15 residues. CDR3 amino acids: CATTTRRGLTYEQYF. In DNA, the CDR3 is TGTGCCACCACTACGCGTCGGGGGCTGACCTACGAGCAGTACTTC.

V gene TRBV7-2 combines with J gene TRBJ2-3, with D hard to call. The V and J ends lost 3 bases and 2 bases respectively, with 9 bases between them. This CDR3 comprises 14 residues. In germline, CDR1 is SGHTA, CDR2 FQGNSA. The CDR3 is CASSFLGFTDTQYF. The CDR3 DNA reads as TGTGCCAGCAGCTTCTTGGGTTTCACAGATACGCAGTATTTT.

Notes on this clone: This sample also contains other DNA sequences that code for the same CDR3. The chain couples TRBV7-2 to TRBJ2-5, with D hard to call. Germline loops: CDR1 SGHTA, CDR2 FQGNSA. With 5 bases removed from V and 5 bases from J, the gap between germline ends came to 12 bases. The CDR3 runs to 13 residues. The CDR3 spells CASSLTSRETQYF. As DNA, the CDR3 is TGTGCCAGCAGCCTCACTTCGCGGGAGACCCAGTACTTC.

The CDR3 DNA follows: TGTGCCAGCAGCTTAGATTACAGGGCGCGCTACGAGCAGTACTTC. This translates into CASSLDYRARYEQYF. This chain joins TRBV11-2 and TRBJ2-7; D may be TRBD1 (6 bases). This CDR3 spans 15 amino acids. The germline gives CDR1 SGHAT, CDR2 FQNNGV. V was clipped by 0 bases and J by 3 bases, with 12 bases between them.

The chain couples TRBV4-2 to TRBJ2-2; 8 nucleotides align to TRBD2. V was pared by 1 base and J by 5 bases, with 6 bases of the junction left unmatched. The CDR3 consists of 16 residues. Looked up from germline, CDR1 is LGHNA and CDR2 is YNFKEQ. CDR3 in amino acids: CASSQAGGSGTGELFF. DNA of the CDR3: TGTGCCAGCAGCCAAGCGGGGGGGAGCGGAACCGGGGAGCTGTTTTTT.

The chain recombines TRBV5-1 with TRBJ2-5, with 8 bases fitting TRBD2. Per the germline V gene, CDR1 is SGHRS and CDR2 is YFSETQ. V lost 1 base and J lost 5; bases outside the gene matches: 7. The CDR3 totals 15 residues. DNA for the CDR3: TGCGCCAGCAGCTTGAGTGCTAGCGGGTTGGAGACCCAGTACTTC. Translated: CASSLSASGLETQYF.

This clone has only a few counts. This sequence joins TRBV6-1 and TRBJ1-3, with D maybe TRBD1 (6 bases). V lost 1 base to trimming and J lost 4 bases, with 14 bases between them. Germline V CDR1 and CDR2: MNHNS, SASEGT. This CDR3 spans 16 amino acids. The CDR3 region has the DNA TGTGCCAGCAGTGAAGAGGGGGGGAGTGGAGGAAACACCATATATTTT. Translated, it gives CASSEEGGSGGNTIYF.

V gene TRBV5-4 combines with J gene TRBJ1-3; D might be TRBD1 (6 bases). CDR1 SGHNT and CDR2 YYREEE come from the germline V gene (reference sequence). Trimming took 3 bases from V and 3 from J, leaving 10 bases between them. This CDR3 is built from 14 residues. The CDR3 bases are TGTGCCAGCAGCTCATACAGGGATGGAAACACCATATATTTT. This codes for CASSSYRDGNTIYF.

The rearrangement joins TRBV7-2 to TRBJ1-2; D gene unclear. The CDR3 is made up of 14 amino acids. V shed 7 bases and J shed 2 bases, with 14 bases lying between them. Germline V gene sequence: CDR1 SGHTA, CDR2 FQGNSA. CDR3 sequence reads: CASKGGGANYGYTF. DNA for the CDR3: TGTGCCAGCAAGGGCGGTGGCGCCAACTATGGCTACACCTTC.